Listed below are T cell receptor beta chains from one sample, sequenced in a study of blood T cell repertoires in COVID-19. Assay used: immunoSEQ multiplex PCR; TCRdb lists only in-frame clones, some missing. The sample lists more than 95,000 clones, about 90% occurring once. The material sequenced was peripheral blood. Source of these receptors: a human donor in a cohort sampled during active COVID-19. Each CDR3 is given with its conserved first and last residue. A D gene is named only where the DNA matches it firmly.

cdr3_nt: TGTGCCAGCAGCTTTTTTGGCGGGATCGAGCAGTACTTC; cdr3_aa: CASSFFGGIEQYF; d_call: NA; j_call: TRBJ2-7; v_call: TRBV7-2
cdr3_nt: TGTGCCAGCAGTTACCTAAGCTCTGGGGCCAACGTCCTGACTTTC; cdr3_aa: CASSYLSSGANVLTF; d_call: NA; j_call: TRBJ2-6; v_call: TRBV6-5
cdr3_nt: TGTGCCAGCGGGGACACCAGCCTTTTCTCTGGAAACACCATATATTTT; cdr3_aa: CASGDTSLFSGNTIYF; d_call: NA; j_call: TRBJ1-3; v_call: TRBV28
cdr3_nt: TGTGCCAGCAGCTCGATAAGGGGGAACACTGAAGCTTTCTTT; cdr3_aa: CASSSIRGNTEAFF; d_call: NA; j_call: TRBJ1-1; v_call: TRBV7-2
cdr3_nt: TGTGCCAGCAGCCCCGGGGTCTGGGAGGAAAAACTGTTTTTT; cdr3_aa: CASSPGVWEEKLFF; d_call: NA; j_call: TRBJ1-4; v_call: TRBV7-2
cdr3_nt: TGTGCCAGCTCACCGCCGCAGGGGATGGGGAACACTGAAGCTTTCTTT; cdr3_aa: CASSPPQGMGNTEAFF; d_call: NA; j_call: TRBJ1-1; v_call: TRBV18
cdr3_nt: TGTGCCAGTAGTGCGGGGGGGGTCTTACACAATGAGCAGTTCTTC; cdr3_aa: CASSAGGVLHNEQFF; d_call: TRBD2; j_call: TRBJ2-1; v_call: TRBV19
cdr3_nt: TGTGCCAGCCTCATCGGCGGACAGGTGTCACGGCAGCCCCAGCATTTT; cdr3_aa: CASLIGGQVSRQPQHF; d_call: TRBD1; j_call: TRBJ1-5; v_call: TRBV28
cdr3_nt: TGCAGCGTTGAAGATTTAGCGGGGAGCCGGGAGACCCAGTACTTC; cdr3_aa: CSVEDLAGSRETQYF; d_call: TRBD2; j_call: TRBJ2-5; v_call: TRBV29-1
cdr3_nt: TGTGCCAGCAGTTTCTTAGCTCTCTCCTACGAGCAGTACTTC; cdr3_aa: CASSFLALSYEQYF; d_call: NA; j_call: TRBJ2-7; v_call: TRBV28
cdr3_nt: TGTGCCTGGAGCCCAGGGGGGATCTCTGGAAACACCATATATTTT; cdr3_aa: CAWSPGGISGNTIYF; d_call: TRBD1; j_call: TRBJ1-3; v_call: TRBV30
cdr3_nt: TGCGCCAGCAGCGTAGACTACCCTGGGGCCAACGTCCTGACTTTC; cdr3_aa: CASSVDYPGANVLTF; d_call: NA; j_call: TRBJ2-6; v_call: TRBV10-2
cdr3_nt: TGCGCCAGCAGCTTTCTACAGGGGGCTTATTCCTACGAGCAGTACTTC; cdr3_aa: CASSFLQGAYSYEQYF; d_call: TRBD1; j_call: TRBJ2-7; v_call: TRBV5-1
cdr3_nt: TGTGCCAGCAGCTTTCTTAGCGGGTCCTCCTACAATGAGCAGTTCTTC; cdr3_aa: CASSFLSGSSYNEQFF; d_call: TRBD2; j_call: TRBJ2-1; v_call: TRBV11-2
cdr3_nt: TGTGCCAGCAGCTTATCGGGGGAGGGGAACACTGAAGCTTTCTTT; cdr3_aa: CASSLSGEGNTEAFF; d_call: NA; j_call: TRBJ1-1; v_call: TRBV7-9
cdr3_nt: TGTGCCAGCAGCGAAGGGACAGGGTCAGGCAACTATGGCTACACCTTC; cdr3_aa: CASSEGTGSGNYGYTF; d_call: TRBD1; j_call: TRBJ1-2; v_call: TRBV5-6
cdr3_nt: TGCGCCAGCAGCCCCCGACTAGCGGGAGGGACAGATACGCAGTATTTT; cdr3_aa: CASSPRLAGGTDTQYF; d_call: TRBD2; j_call: TRBJ2-3; v_call: TRBV5-1
cdr3_nt: TGTGCCAGCAGCTTAGACATTGGTGGTGCCTACACCTTC; cdr3_aa: CASSLDIGGAYTF; d_call: NA; j_call: TRBJ1-2; v_call: TRBV7-9
cdr3_nt: TGTGCCAGCAGCGCCCGAGAGAGGGCCACTGAAGCTTTCTTT; cdr3_aa: CASSARERATEAFF; d_call: NA; j_call: TRBJ1-1; v_call: TRBV9